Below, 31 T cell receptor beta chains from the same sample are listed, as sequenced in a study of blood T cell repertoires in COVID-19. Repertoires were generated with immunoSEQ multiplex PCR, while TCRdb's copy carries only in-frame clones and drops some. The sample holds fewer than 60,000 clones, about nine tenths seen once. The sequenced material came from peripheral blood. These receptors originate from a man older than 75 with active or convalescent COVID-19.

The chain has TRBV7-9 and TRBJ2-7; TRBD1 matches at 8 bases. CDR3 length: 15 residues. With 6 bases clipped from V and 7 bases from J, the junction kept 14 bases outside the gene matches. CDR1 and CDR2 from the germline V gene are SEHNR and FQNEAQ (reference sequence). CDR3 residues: CASSRGGQALREQYF. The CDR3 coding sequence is TGTGCCAGCAGTAGAGGGGGACAGGCTCTTCGGGAGCAGTACTTC. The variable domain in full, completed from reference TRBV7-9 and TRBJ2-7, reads DTGVSQNPRHKITKRGQNVTFRCDPISEHNRLYWYRQTLGQGPEFLTYFQNEAQLEKSRLLSDRFSAERPKGSFSTLEIQRTEQGDSAMYLCASSRGGQALREQYFGPGTRLTVT.

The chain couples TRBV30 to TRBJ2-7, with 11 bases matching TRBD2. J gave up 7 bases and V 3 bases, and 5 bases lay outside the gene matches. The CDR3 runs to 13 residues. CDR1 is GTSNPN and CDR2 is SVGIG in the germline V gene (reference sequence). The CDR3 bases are TGTGCCTGGAGACTAGCGGGAGCGCGGGAGCAGTACTTC. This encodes CAWRLAGAREQYF.

The DNA of the CDR3 is TGTGCCAGCAGCCCCAGGGGGTCGGGCAATCAGCCCCAGCATTTT. As protein: CASSPRGSGNQPQHF. This chain uses TRBV14 with TRBJ1-5; 7 nucleotides align to TRBD1. The CDR3 is 15 residues long. Germline lookup yields CDR1 SGHDN and CDR2 FVKESK. V lost 4 bases, J lost 2 bases, and 5 bases stayed unmatched. Using reference TRBV14 and TRBJ1-5 for the parts outside the CDR3, the full variable domain is EAGVTQFPSHSVIEKGQTVTLRCDPISGHDNLYWYRRVMGKEIKFLLHFVKESKQDESGMPNNRFLAERTGGTYSTLKVQPAELEDSGVYFCASSPRGSGNQPQHFGDGTRLSIL.

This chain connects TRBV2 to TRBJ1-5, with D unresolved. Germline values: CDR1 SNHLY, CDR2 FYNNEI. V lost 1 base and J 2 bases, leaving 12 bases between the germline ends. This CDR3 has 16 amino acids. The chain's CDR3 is CASSEVSGIGNQPQHF. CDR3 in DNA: TGTGCCAGCAGTGAAGTATCGGGTATCGGCAATCAGCCCCAGCATTTT.

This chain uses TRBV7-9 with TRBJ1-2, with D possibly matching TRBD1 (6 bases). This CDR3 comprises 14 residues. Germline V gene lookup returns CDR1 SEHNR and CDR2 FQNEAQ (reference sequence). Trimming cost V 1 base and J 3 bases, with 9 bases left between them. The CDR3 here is CASSLGAGDYGYTF. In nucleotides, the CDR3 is TGTGCCAGCAGCTTAGGGGCAGGGGACTATGGCTACACCTTC.

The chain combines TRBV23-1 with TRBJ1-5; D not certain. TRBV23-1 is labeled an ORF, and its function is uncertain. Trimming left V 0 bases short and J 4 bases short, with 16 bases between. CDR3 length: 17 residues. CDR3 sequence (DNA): TGCGCCAGCAGTCAATCCACAGTACCCCGGCTTAATCAGCCCCAGCATTTT. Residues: CASSQSTVPRLNQPQHF.

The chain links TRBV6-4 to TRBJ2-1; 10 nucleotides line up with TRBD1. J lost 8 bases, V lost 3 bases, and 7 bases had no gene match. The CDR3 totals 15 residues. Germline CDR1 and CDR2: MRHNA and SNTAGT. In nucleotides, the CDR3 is TGTGCCAGCAGTGAACCGGGACAGGGGAGGGATGAGCAGTTCTTC. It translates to CASSEPGQGRDEQFF.

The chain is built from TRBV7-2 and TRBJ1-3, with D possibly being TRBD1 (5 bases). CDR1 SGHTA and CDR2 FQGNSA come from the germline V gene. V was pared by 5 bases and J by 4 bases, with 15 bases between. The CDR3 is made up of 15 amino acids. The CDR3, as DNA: TGTGCCAGCAGCCCAATGCCAGGGATCGGAAACACCATATATTTT. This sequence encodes CASSPMPGIGNTIYF.

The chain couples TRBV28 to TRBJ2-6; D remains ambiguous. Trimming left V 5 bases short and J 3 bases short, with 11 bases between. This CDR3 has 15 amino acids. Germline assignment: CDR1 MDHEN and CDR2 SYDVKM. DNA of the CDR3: TGTGCCAGCAGTCCCTCTATAGATGGGGCCAACGTCCTGACTTTC. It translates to CASSPSIDGANVLTF.

The CDR3 DNA reads as TGTGCCAGCAGCCCCATTAGCGGGGGAGGTGGTGAGCAGTTCTTC. Translating gives CASSPISGGGGEQFF. The chain is built from TRBV3-1 (or the pseudogene TRBV3-2) and TRBJ2-1; 9 nucleotides agree with TRBD2. In germline, CDR1 is LGHDT, CDR2 YNNKEL (reference sequence). The junction had 10 bases not matched to a gene; V was cut back by 4 bases and J by 9 bases. CDR3 size: 15 residues.

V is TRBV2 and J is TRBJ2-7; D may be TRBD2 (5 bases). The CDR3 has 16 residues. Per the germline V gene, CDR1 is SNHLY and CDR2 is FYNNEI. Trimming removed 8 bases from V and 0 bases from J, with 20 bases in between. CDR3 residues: CASSLWLAIFSYEQYF. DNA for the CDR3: TGTGCCAGCTCGCTGTGGCTAGCCATTTTCTCCTACGAGCAGTACTTC.

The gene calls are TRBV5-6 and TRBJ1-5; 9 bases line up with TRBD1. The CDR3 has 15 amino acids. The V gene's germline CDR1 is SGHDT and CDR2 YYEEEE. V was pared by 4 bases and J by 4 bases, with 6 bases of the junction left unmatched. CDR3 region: CASSDTGGGNQPQHF. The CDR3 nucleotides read TGTGCCAGCAGCGATACAGGGGGCGGAAATCAGCCCCAGCATTTT.

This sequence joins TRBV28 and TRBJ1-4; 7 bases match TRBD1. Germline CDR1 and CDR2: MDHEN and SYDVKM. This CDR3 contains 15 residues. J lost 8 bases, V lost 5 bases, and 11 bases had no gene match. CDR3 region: CASSPGTAPHEKLFF. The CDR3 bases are TGTGCCAGCAGTCCTGGGACAGCTCCTCACGAAAAACTGTTTTTT. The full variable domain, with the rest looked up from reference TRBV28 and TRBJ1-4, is DVKVTQSSRYLVKRTGEKVFLECVQDMDHENMFWYRQDPGLGLRLIYFSYDVKMKEKGDIPEGYSVSREKKERFSLILESASTNQTSMYLCASSPGTAPHEKLFFGSGTQLSVL.

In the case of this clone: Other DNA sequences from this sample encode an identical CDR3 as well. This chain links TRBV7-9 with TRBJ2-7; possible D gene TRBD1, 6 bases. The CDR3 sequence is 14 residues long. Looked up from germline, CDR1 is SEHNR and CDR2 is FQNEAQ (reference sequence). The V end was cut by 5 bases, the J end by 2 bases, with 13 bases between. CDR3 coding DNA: TGTGCCAGCAGCCCCGGGACATTTCCCTACGAGCAGTACTTC. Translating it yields CASSPGTFPYEQYF.

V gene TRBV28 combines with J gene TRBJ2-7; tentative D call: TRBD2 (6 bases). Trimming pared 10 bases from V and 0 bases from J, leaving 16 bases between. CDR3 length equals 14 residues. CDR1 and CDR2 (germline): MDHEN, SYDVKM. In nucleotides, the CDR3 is TGTGCCATCAACCAGGGAGGATTCTCCTACGAGCAGTACTTC. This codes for CAINQGGFSYEQYF.

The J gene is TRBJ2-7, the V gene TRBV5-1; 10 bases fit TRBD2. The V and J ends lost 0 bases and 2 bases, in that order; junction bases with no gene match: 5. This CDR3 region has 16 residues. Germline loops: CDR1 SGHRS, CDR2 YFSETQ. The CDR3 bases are TGCGCCAGCAGCTTGGGTGGGACTAGCGACCCCTACGAGCAGTACTTC. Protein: CASSLGGTSDPYEQYF.

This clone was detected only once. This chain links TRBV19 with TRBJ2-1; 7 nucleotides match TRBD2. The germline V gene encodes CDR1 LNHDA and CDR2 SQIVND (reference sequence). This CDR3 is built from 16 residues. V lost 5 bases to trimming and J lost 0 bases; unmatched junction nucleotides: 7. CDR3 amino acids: CASSSDWTSSYNEQFF. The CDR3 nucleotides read TGTGCCAGTAGTTCAGACTGGACTAGCTCCTACAATGAGCAGTTCTTC.

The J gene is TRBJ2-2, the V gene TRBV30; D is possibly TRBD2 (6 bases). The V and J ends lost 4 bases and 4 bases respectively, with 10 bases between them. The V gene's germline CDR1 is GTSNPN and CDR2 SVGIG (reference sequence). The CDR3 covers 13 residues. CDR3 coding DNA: TGTGCCTGGAATTCGGGAGTCACCGGGGAGCTGTTTTTT. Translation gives CAWNSGVTGELFF.

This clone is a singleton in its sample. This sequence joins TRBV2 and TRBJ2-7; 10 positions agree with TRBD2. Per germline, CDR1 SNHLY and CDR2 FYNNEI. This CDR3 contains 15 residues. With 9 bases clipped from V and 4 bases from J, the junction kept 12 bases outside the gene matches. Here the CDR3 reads CASAYGSGRFYEQYF. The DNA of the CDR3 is TGTGCCAGTGCGTACGGTAGCGGGAGGTTTTACGAGCAGTACTTC.

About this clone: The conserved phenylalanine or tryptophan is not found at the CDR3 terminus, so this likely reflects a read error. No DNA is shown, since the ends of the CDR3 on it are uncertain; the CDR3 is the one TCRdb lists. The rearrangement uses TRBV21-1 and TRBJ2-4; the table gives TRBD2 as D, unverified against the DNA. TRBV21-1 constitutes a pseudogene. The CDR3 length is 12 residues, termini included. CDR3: CASSKVKTGGPK.

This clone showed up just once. Here the CDR3 reads CASSPESALGMNTEAFF. CDR3 nucleotides: TGTGCCAGCAGTCCGGAGAGTGCGCTTGGTATGAACACTGAAGCTTTCTTT. The rearrangement joins TRBV27 to TRBJ1-1; D remains unclear. The CDR3 extends over 17 amino acids. V lost 5 bases to trimming and J lost 0 bases, with 19 bases between them. In germline, CDR1 is MNHEY, CDR2 SMNVEV (reference sequence).

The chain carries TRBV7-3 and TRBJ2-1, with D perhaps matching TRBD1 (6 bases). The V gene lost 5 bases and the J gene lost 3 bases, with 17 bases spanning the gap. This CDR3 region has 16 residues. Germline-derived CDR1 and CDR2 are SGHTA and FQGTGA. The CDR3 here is CASSTRGTRDYNEQFF. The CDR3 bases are TGTGCCAGCAGCACCAGGGGTACCCGAGACTACAATGAGCAGTTCTTC.

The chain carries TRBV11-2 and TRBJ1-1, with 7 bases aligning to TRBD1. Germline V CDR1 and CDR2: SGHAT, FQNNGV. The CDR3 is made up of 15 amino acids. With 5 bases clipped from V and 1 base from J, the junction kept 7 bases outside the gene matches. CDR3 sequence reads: CASSLLTGSNTEAFF. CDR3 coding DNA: TGTGCCAGCAGCCTATTGACAGGGTCGAACACTGAAGCTTTCTTT.

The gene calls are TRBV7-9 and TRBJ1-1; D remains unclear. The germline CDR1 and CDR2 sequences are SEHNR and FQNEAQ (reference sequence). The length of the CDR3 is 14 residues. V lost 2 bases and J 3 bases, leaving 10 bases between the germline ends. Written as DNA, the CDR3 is TGTGCCAGCAGCTTAAGCGGCCAGGACACTGAAGCTTTCTTT. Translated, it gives CASSLSGQDTEAFF.

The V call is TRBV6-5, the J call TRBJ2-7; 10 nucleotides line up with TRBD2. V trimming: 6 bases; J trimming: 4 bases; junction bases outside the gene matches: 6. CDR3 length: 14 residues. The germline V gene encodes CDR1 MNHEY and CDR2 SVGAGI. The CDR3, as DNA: TGTGCCAGCAGAAAGCGGGAGGGCCAATACGAGCAGTACTTC. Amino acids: CASRKREGQYEQYF.

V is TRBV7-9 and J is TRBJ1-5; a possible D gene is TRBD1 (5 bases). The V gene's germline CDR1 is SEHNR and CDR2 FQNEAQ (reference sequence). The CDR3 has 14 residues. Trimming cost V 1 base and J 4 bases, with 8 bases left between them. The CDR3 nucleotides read TGTGCCAGCAGCTTAGATAGGGGAAATCAGCCCCAGCATTTT. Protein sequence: CASSLDRGNQPQHF. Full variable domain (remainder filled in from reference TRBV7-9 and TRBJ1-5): DTGVSQNPRHKITKRGQNVTFRCDPISEHNRLYWYRQTLGQGPEFLTYFQNEAQLEKSRLLSDRFSAERPKGSFSTLEIQRTEQGDSAMYLCASSLDRGNQPQHFGDGTRLSIL.

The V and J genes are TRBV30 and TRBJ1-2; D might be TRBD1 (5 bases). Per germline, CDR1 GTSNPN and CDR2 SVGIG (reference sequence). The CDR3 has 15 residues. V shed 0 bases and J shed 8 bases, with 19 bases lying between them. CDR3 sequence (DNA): TGTGCCTGGAGTGTAACATCTGGCAGGGTGGGAGGCTACACCTTC. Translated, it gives CAWSVTSGRVGGYTF. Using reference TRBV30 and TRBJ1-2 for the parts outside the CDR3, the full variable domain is SQTIHQWPATLVQPVGSPLSLECTVEGTSNPNLYWYRQAAGRGLQLLFYSVGIGQISSEVPQNLSASRPQDRQFILSSKKLLLSDSGFYLCAWSVTSGRVGGYTFGSGTRLTVV.

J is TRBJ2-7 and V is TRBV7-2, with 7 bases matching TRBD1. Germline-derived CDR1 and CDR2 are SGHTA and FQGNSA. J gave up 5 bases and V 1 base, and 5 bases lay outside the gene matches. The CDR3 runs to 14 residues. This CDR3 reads CASSLDRGSDEQYF. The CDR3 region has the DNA TGTGCCAGCAGCTTAGACAGGGGCTCTGACGAGCAGTACTTC.

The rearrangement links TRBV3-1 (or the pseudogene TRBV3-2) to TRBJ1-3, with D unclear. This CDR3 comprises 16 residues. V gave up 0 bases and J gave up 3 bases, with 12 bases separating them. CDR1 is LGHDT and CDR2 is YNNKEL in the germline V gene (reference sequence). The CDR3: CASSQEGEGFGNTIYF. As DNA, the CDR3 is TGTGCCAGCAGCCAAGAAGGTGAGGGATTTGGAAACACCATATATTTT.

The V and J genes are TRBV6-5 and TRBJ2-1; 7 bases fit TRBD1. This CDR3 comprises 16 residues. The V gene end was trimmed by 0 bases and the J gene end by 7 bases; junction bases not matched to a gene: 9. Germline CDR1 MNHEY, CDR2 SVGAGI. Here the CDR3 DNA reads TGTGCCAGCAGTTACTCAGGGGCCACCAGGGGGAATGAGCAGTTCTTC. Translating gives CASSYSGATRGNEQFF.

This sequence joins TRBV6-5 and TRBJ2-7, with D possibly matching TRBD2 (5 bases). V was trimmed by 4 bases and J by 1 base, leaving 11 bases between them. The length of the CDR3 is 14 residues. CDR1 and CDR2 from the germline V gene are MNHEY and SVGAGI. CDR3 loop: CASSSAPGSYEQYF. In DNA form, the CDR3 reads TGTGCCAGCAGTTCCGCCCCGGGATCCTACGAGCAGTACTTC.